This T cell receptor beta chain was captured in a study of T cell responses to AZD1222 COVID-19 vaccine. Losses at the gene ends were 5 bases for V and 3 bases for J; bases not matched to a gene: 7. Germline assignment: CDR1 PRHDT and CDR2 FYEKMQ (reference sequence). The CDR3 runs to 15 residues. Some clones are missing from TCRdb's copy, which holds only in-frame ones; the method was immunoSEQ multiplex PCR. This table has some 110,000 clones, about 86% appearing once. Specimen: peripheral blood, collected on day 0 of AZD1222 vaccination. This clonotype was obtained from an adult in good health. The chain has TRBV13 and TRBJ2-7; 10 bases map to TRBD1. The CDR3 region is CASSPRTGGHYEQYF. The CDR3 DNA reads TGTGCCAGCAGCCCAAGGACAGGGGGGCACTACGAGCAGTACTTC.